The rows below give T cell receptor beta chains drawn from one sample of a study of T cells after yellow fever vaccination. TCRdb processed the 5' RACE reads anew with MiXCR; each CDR3 protein has one entry. The sample lists about 260,000 distinct CDR3 sequences; roughly 4.8% were seen once. This sample comprised CD4+ T cells sorted from PBMCs, obtained on the day of the yellow fever booster vaccination. The receptors were gathered from a man aged 18 to 29 who received the YFV17D yellow fever vaccine. The CDR3 runs from the conserved cysteine through the conserved F or W. The D gene is left open where the match is weak. Rows give clone size only sometimes, using once, few, many, or a class for an expanded clone.

cdr3_nt cdr3_aa j_call clone_size v_call d_call
TGCGCCAGCAGGCCGGGTTGGTTAGAGACCCAGTACTTC CASRPGWLETQYF TRBJ2-5 . TRBV5-1 .
TGCAGTGCAACTTTTCCGGAAAAACTGTTTTTT CSATFPEKLFF TRBJ1-4 . TRBV20-1 .
TGTGCCAGCAGTGAAGCGGGAGTAGGGTACACTGAAGCTTTCTTT CASSEAGVGYTEAFF TRBJ1-1 . TRBV2 .
TGTGCCAGCAGCGGCGGAAGGTCCTTGGTGGGGCGCACAGATACGCAGTATTTT CASSGGRSLVGRTDTQYF TRBJ2-3 few TRBV5-4 .
TGTGCCAGCAGACGGGACAGGGGAGGGGGCAACTATGGCTACACCTTC CASRRDRGGGNYGYTF TRBJ1-2 few TRBV27 TRBD1
TGCAGTGCTCCCAGGCCGGGGGCCAATGAGCAGTTCTTC CSAPRPGANEQFF TRBJ2-1 few TRBV20-1 .
TGTGCCAGCAGTTCCCCCCAGGGATCTCGGAACACTGAAGCTTTCTTT CASSSPQGSRNTEAFF TRBJ1-1 . TRBV28 .
TGTGCCATCAGTGAGCCGGTCATAAGATCGGCGGACACCGGGGAGCTGTTTTTT CAISEPVIRSADTGELFF TRBJ2-2 few TRBV10-3 .
TGCGCCAGCAGCCAAGATCGACAGCTTTACAATGAGCAGTTCTTC CASSQDRQLYNEQFF TRBJ2-1 many TRBV4-1 .
TGCGCCAGCTTGCCGGGGGGCAACACCGGGGAGCTGTTTTTT CASLPGGNTGELFF TRBJ2-2 . TRBV5-1 .
TGTGCCAGCTCCACCCCCGGGACAGCGGGGGGGACTAGCACAGATACGCAGTATTTT CASSTPGTAGGTSTDTQYF TRBJ2-3 . TRBV7-2 TRBD2
TGTGCCAGCAGAGTTAGCGGGGGCTTGGATACGCAGTATTTT CASRVSGGLDTQYF TRBJ2-3 few TRBV2 TRBD2
TGCGCCAGCAGCCACGGGACAGGGGCCATCTATGGCTACACCTTC CASSHGTGAIYGYTF TRBJ1-2 . TRBV5-1 TRBD1
TGTGCCAGCAGGCGAGGCACTGATTCACCCCTCCACTTT CASRRGTDSPLHF TRBJ1-6 many TRBV25-1 .
TGTGCCAGCAGCTCGAATCAGGGGGCGCATGGCTACACCTTC CASSSNQGAHGYTF TRBJ1-2 few TRBV7-2 TRBD1
TGTGCCAGCAGCCCGGGTTGGGCCGGGGGGACCGGGGAGCTGTTTTTT CASSPGWAGGTGELFF TRBJ2-2 . TRBV11-2 TRBD2
TGTGCCGCGCTGACAGCTAAGGAACAGCAGTTCTTC CAALTAKEQQFF TRBJ2-1 many TRBV7-3 .
TGTGCCAGCACCCCGAGAGGGAGGGGGAGGACTGAAGCTTTCTTT CASTPRGRGRTEAFF TRBJ1-1 many TRBV6-6 .
TGCAGTGCTAGAGATCCTGAGAGGGAGACCCAGTACTTC CSARDPERETQYF TRBJ2-5 many TRBV20-1 .
TGTGCCAGCAGCGATACTAGTCACGGTGAGCAGTTCTTC CASSDTSHGEQFF TRBJ2-1 . TRBV7-3 .
TGCAGCGCCGGACAGGGCGCCGGGGAGCTGTTTTTT CSAGQGAGELFF TRBJ2-2 many TRBV29-1 TRBD1
TGTGCCAGCAGTGGAGATACTGAAAAACTGTTTTTT CASSGDTEKLFF TRBJ1-4 many TRBV6-2/TRBV6-3 .
TGCAGTGCTAGAGCAGGGACTAGCGGGGGGATTCAGTACTTC CSARAGTSGGIQYF TRBJ2-4 . TRBV20-1 TRBD2
TGTGCCAGCAGCCTGAGCTCGAAGGGAGTTAAGTACTTC CASSLSSKGVKYF TRBJ2-7 few TRBV12-3/TRBV12-4 .
TGTGCCAGCAGCGGACCCCCTGGAGGCACCCTGGACACTGAAGCTTTCTTT CASSGPPGGTLDTEAFF TRBJ1-1 few TRBV9 .
TGCGCCAGCAGCTCGGACCGGGCGTCCGGGGCCAACGTCCTGACTTTC CASSSDRASGANVLTF TRBJ2-6 . TRBV5-1 .
TGTGCCAGCAGTTACTCGTCGGGACAGGGCTCCTACGAGCAGTACTTC CASSYSSGQGSYEQYF TRBJ2-7 . TRBV6-2/TRBV6-3 TRBD1
TGCAGCGTTGAAGGGAGCGGGGGGGTCTACAATGAGCAGTTCTTC CSVEGSGGVYNEQFF TRBJ2-1 . TRBV29-1 TRBD2
TGTGCCAGCAGCTCTAGCGGGAGCCTCTCAGATACGCAGTATTTT CASSSSGSLSDTQYF TRBJ2-3 many TRBV11-2 TRBD2
TGCGCCAGCAGCTCCCGGACGGAGAATAATTCACCCCTCCACTTT CASSSRTENNSPLHF TRBJ1-6 . TRBV5-1 .
TGCAGTGCTAGAGTGGGGTCGGATCAGCCCCAGCATTTT CSARVGSDQPQHF TRBJ1-5 . TRBV20-1 .
TGTGCCAGCAGCAGGGTAGCGGAGCAGTTCTTC CASSRVAEQFF TRBJ2-1 few TRBV5-6 .
TGTGCCAGCACCCTTCGGTTGGGCTCCTACGAGCAGTACTTC CASTLRLGSYEQYF TRBJ2-7 few TRBV6-1 .
TGCGCCAGCAGCTTGCGGACGGCTAATGAAAAACTGTTTTTT CASSLRTANEKLFF TRBJ1-4 few TRBV5-1 .
TGTGCCAGCAGTTTTGGCGGGACAGGAACCTATGGCTACACCTTC CASSFGGTGTYGYTF TRBJ1-2 . TRBV28 TRBD1
TGTGCCAGCAGCTCCCGGACCTACGAGCAGTACTTC CASSSRTYEQYF TRBJ2-7 many TRBV7-2 .
TGTGCCAGTAGCCCGGACATCTATGGCTACACCTTC CASSPDIYGYTF TRBJ1-2 few TRBV19 .
TGCAGCGTTGATAGAGACAGTTGGAATGAGCAGTTCTTC CSVDRDSWNEQFF TRBJ2-1 many TRBV29-1 .
TGTGCCAGCAGCTTGTCAGGGAGCGACTACGAGCAGTACTTC CASSLSGSDYEQYF TRBJ2-7 . TRBV7-9 .
TGTGCCATCAGTGAGTCAACGGGACTAGCGGGGAGCGCAGATACGCAGTATTTT CAISESTGLAGSADTQYF TRBJ2-3 many TRBV10-3 TRBD2
TGTGCCATCTCTGCGCAGGGGGCAGGAGAGACCCAGTACTTC CAISAQGAGETQYF TRBJ2-5 . TRBV10-3 TRBD1
TGTGCCAGCAGTTTGGGAAGCGAAAAGGCCGGGGAGCTGTTTTTT CASSLGSEKAGELFF TRBJ2-2 many TRBV12-3/TRBV12-4 .
TGTGCCAGCAGCTATAGGACAGGGGTCTATGAGAGCTACACCTTC CASSYRTGVYESYTF TRBJ1-2 few TRBV12-3/TRBV12-4 TRBD1
TGTGCCAGCAGGGCCCCCGGACTAGCGTCAGATACGCAGTATTTT CASRAPGLASDTQYF TRBJ2-3 few TRBV7-2 TRBD2
TGTGCCAGCTCTCCCCCCGGGACATCGACCGAAAAACTGTTTTTT CASSPPGTSTEKLFF TRBJ1-4 few TRBV18 .
TGTGCCAGCAGTACTAGACAGGGTGGCCAAGAGACCCAGTACTTC CASSTRQGGQETQYF TRBJ2-5 . TRBV28 TRBD1
TGTGCCAGCAGCTGGGACCGGGACAGGGGGCGCCTAGATGGCTACACCTTC CASSWDRDRGRLDGYTF TRBJ1-2 . TRBV7-9 TRBD1
TGCGCCAGCAGCCAATACCAGACTAGCACTCAAGAGACCCAGTACTTC CASSQYQTSTQETQYF TRBJ2-5 many TRBV4-1 TRBD2
TGTGCCAGCAGCTTAGCTGACGTTGACATTCAGTACTTC CASSLADVDIQYF TRBJ2-4 many TRBV7-8 .
TGTGCCAGCAGCTTACCTACAGGGGGCGGGGAGACCCAGTACTTC CASSLPTGGGETQYF TRBJ2-5 few TRBV7-8 TRBD1
TGCGCCAGCAGCCAAGATCCCCGGGTCGGGGCCGGGGAGCTGTTTTTT CASSQDPRVGAGELFF TRBJ2-2 many TRBV4-1 .
TGTGCCACCTCGCGGGTGGGAGACAATGAGCAGTTCTTC CATSRVGDNEQFF TRBJ2-1 . TRBV7-2 .
TGCGCCAGCAGCTTGGACAGGGAGGCCGGGGAGCTGTTTTTT CASSLDREAGELFF TRBJ2-2 . TRBV5-1 .
TGTGCCAGCAGCCCCGGACAGGGCCTCTATAATTCACCCCTCCACTTT CASSPGQGLYNSPLHF TRBJ1-6 many TRBV7-2 TRBD1
TGTGCCAGCAGAGACGGAGACAGGGTCCAAGAGACCCAGTACTTC CASRDGDRVQETQYF TRBJ2-5 . TRBV6-2/TRBV6-3 TRBD1